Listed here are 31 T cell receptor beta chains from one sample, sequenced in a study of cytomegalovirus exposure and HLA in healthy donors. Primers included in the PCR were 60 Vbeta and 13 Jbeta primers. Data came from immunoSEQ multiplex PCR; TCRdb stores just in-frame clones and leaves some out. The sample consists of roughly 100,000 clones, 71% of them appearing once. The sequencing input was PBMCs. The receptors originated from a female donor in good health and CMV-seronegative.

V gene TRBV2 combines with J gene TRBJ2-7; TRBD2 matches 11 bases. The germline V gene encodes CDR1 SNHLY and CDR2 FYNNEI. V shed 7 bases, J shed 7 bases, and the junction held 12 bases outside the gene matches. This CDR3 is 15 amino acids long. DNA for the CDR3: TGTGCCAGCACGCCGACTAGCGGGATGTCTCGTGAGCAGTACTTC. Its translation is CASTPTSGMSREQYF.

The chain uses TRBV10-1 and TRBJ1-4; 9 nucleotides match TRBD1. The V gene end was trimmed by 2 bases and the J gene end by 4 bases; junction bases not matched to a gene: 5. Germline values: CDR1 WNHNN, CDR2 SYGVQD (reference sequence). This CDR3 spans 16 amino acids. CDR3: CASSEPEGQGNEKLFF. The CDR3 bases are TGCGCCAGCAGTGAGCCCGAGGGACAGGGTAATGAAAAACTGTTTTTT.

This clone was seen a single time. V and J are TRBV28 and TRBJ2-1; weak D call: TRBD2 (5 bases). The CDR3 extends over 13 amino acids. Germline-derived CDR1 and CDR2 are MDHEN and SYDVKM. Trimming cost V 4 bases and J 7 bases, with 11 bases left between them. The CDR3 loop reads CASSSGLSNEQFF. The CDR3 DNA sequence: TGTGCCAGCAGTTCCGGACTCTCAAATGAGCAGTTCTTC.

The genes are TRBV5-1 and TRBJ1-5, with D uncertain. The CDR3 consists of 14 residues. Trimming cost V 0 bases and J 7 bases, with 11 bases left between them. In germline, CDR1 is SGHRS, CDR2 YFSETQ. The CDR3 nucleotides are TGCGCCAGCAGCTTGGATGGAGTGATGCAGCCCCAGCATTTT. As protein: CASSLDGVMQPQHF.

This chain's CDR3 is CASSLRVNTEAFF. The CDR3 region has the DNA TGCGCCAGCAGCTTGAGAGTGAACACTGAAGCTTTCTTT. The V call is TRBV5-1, the J call TRBJ1-1; D is uncertain. V lost 1 base and J 0 bases, leaving 4 bases between the germline ends. The CDR3 covers 13 residues. Per germline, CDR1 SGHRS and CDR2 YFSETQ.

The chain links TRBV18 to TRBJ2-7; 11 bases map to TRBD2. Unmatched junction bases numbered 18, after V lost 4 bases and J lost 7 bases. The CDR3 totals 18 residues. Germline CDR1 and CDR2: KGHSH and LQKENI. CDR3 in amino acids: CASSQPIALAGGPGEQYF. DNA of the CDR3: TGTGCCAGCTCACAACCCATCGCTTTAGCGGGAGGGCCGGGGGAGCAGTACTTC.

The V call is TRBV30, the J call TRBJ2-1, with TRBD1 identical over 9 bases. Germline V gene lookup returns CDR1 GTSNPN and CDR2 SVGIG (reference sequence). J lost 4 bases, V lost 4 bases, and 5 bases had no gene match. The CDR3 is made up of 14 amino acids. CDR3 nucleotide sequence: TGTGCCTGGAAAGGGGACAGGGCTTACAATGAGCAGTTCTTC. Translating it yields CAWKGDRAYNEQFF. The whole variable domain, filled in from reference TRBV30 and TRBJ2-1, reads SQTIHQWPATLVQPVGSPLSLECTVEGTSNPNLYWYRQAAGRGLQLLFYSVGIGQISSEVPQNLSASRPQDRQFILSSKKLLLSDSGFYLCAWKGDRAYNEQFFGPGTRLTVL.

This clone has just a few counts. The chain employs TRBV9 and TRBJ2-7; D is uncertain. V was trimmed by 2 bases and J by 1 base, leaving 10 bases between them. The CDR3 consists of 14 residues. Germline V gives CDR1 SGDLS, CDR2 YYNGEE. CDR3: CASSVRFESYEQYF. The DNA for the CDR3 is TGTGCCAGCAGCGTTCGTTTTGAGTCCTACGAGCAGTACTTC. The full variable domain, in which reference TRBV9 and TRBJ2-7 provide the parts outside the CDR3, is DSGVTQTPKHLITATGQRVTLRCSPRSGDLSVYWYQQSLDQGLQFLIQYYNGEERAKGNILERFSAQQFPDLHSELNLSSLELGDSALYFCASSVRFESYEQYFGPGTRLTVT.

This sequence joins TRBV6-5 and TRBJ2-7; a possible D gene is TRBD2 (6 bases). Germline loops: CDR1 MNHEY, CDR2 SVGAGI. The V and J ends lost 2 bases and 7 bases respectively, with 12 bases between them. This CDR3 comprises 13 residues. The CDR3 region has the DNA TGTGCCAGCAGTTACGGGGCGGGGAGGGAGCAGTACTTC. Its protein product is CASSYGAGREQYF.

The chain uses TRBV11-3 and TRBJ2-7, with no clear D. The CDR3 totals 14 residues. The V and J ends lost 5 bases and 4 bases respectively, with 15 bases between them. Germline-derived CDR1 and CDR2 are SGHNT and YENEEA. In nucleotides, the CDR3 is TGTGCCAGCAGCGTTACACGGGTTTCGTACGAGCAGTACTTC. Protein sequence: CASSVTRVSYEQYF.

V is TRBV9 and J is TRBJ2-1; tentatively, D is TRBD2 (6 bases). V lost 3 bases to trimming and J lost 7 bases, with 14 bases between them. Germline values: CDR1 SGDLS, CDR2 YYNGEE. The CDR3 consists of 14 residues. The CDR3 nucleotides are TGTGCCAGCAGCGCGGGAGCCGCCCTGAATGAGCAGTTCTTC. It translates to CASSAGAALNEQFF. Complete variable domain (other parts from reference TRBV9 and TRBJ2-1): DSGVTQTPKHLITATGQRVTLRCSPRSGDLSVYWYQQSLDQGLQFLIQYYNGEERAKGNILERFSAQQFPDLHSELNLSSLELGDSALYFCASSAGAALNEQFFGPGTRLTVL.

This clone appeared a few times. The chain's CDR3 is CAWSSPGTAPSTDTQYF. The CDR3, as DNA: TGTGCCTGGAGTTCCCCCGGGACAGCCCCTAGCACAGATACGCAGTATTTT. The V and J genes are TRBV30 and TRBJ2-3; TRBD1 aligns across 7 bases. The CDR3 contains 17 residues. Trimming at V came to 2 bases and at J to 0 bases, leaving 11 bases not matched to a gene. Germline CDR1 GTSNPN, CDR2 SVGIG (reference sequence).

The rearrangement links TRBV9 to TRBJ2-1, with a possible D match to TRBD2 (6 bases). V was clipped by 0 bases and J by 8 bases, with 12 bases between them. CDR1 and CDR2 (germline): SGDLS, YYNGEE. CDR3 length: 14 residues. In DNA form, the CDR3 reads TGTGCCAGCAGCGTAGGCGGGACGGGCGATGAGCAGTTCTTC. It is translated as CASSVGGTGDEQFF.

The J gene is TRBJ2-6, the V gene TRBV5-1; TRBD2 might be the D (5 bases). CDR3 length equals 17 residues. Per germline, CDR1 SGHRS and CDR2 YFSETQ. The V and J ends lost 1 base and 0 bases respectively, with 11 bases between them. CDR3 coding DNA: TGCGCCAGCAGCTTGCTTATAGGAGGCTCTGGGGCCAACGTCCTGACTTTC. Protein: CASSLLIGGSGANVLTF.

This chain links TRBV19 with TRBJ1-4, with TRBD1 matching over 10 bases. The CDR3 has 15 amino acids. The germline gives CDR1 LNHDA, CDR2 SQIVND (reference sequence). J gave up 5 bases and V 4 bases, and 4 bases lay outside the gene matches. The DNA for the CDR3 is TGTGCCAGTAGTACTCCGGGACAGGGGAATGAAAAACTGTTTTTT. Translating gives CASSTPGQGNEKLFF. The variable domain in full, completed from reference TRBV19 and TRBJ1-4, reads DGGITQSPKYLFRKEGQNVTLSCEQNLNHDAMYWYRQDPGQGLRLIYYSQIVNDFQKGDIAEGYSVSREKKESFPLTVTSAQKNPTAFYLCASSTPGQGNEKLFFGSGTQLSVL.

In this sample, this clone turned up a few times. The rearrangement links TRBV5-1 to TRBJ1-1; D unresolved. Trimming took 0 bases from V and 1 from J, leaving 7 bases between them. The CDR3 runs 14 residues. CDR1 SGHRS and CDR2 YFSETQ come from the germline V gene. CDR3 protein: CASSLARGNTEAFF. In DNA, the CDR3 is TGCGCCAGCAGCTTGGCGCGGGGGAACACTGAAGCTTTCTTT.

CDR3 DNA sequence: TGCAGCGTTGCGGTGACAGGGGGCCTCAATCAGCCCCAGCATTTT. Amino acids: CSVAVTGGLNQPQHF. The chain links TRBV29-1 to TRBJ1-5; 10 positions match TRBD1. CDR3 length equals 15 residues. CDR1 and CDR2 from the germline V gene are SQVTM and ANQGSEA. The J segment lost 3 bases and the V segment lost 4 bases, leaving 6 bases of the junction unmatched.

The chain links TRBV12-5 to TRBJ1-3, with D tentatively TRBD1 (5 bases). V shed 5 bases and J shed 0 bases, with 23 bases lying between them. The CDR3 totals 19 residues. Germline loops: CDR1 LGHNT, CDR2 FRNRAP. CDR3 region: CASGDLKRGLLVSGNTIYF. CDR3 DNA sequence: TGTGCTAGTGGTGACCTTAAAAGGGGCCTATTAGTCTCTGGAAACACCATATATTTT.

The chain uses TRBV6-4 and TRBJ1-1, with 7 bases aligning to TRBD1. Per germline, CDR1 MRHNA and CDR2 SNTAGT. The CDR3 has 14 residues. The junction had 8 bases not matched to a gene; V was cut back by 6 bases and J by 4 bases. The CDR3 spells CASRLTGRSTEAFF. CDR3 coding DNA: TGTGCCAGCAGGTTGACAGGGAGGAGCACTGAAGCTTTCTTT.

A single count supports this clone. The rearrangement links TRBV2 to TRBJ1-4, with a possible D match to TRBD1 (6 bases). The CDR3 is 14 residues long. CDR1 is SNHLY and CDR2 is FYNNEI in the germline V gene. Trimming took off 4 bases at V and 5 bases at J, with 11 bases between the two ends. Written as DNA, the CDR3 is TGTGCCAGCAGTGTTGACAGGAGAAATGAAAAACTGTTTTTT. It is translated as CASSVDRRNEKLFF.

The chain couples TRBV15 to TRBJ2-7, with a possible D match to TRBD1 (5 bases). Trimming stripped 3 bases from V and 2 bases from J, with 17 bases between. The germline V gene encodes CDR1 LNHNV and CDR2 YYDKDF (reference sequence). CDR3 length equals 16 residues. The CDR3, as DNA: TGTGCCACCAGCAGCCCGGCCACAGGAAACACCTACGAGCAGTACTTC. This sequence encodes CATSSPATGNTYEQYF. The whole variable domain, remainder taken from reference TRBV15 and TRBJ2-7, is DAMVIQNPRYQVTQFGKPVTLSCSQTLNHNVMYWYQQKSSQAPKLLFHYYDKDFNNEADTPDNFQSRRPNTSFCFLDIRSPGLGDTAMYLCATSSPATGNTYEQYFGPGTRLTVT.

The CDR3 loop reads CASSLGGQGWGYTF. DNA for the CDR3: TGTGCCAGCAGCTTAGGCGGACAGGGCTGGGGCTACACCTTC. The rearrangement links TRBV7-8 to TRBJ1-2, with 8 nucleotides matching TRBD1. The CDR3 has 14 residues. Trimming removed 1 base from V and 8 bases from J; junction bases left unmatched: 6. Germline-derived CDR1 and CDR2 are SGHVS and FQNEAQ.

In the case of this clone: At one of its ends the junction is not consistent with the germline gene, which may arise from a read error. This CDR3 is CASSLETGATFF. CDR3 nucleotides: TGTGCCAGCAGCTTAGAGACAGGGGCCACTTTCTTC. The chain couples TRBV11-3 to TRBJ2-7, with 8 nucleotides matching TRBD1. Germline V CDR1 and CDR2: SGHNT, YENEEA. CDR3 length equals 12 residues.

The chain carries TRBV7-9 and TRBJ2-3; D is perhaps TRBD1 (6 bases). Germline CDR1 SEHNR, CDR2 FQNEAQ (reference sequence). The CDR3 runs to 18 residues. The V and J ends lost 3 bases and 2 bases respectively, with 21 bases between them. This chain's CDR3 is CASSFDISTGLFTDTQYF. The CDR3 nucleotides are TGTGCCAGCAGCTTCGACATTAGCACAGGGTTGTTCACAGATACGCAGTATTTT. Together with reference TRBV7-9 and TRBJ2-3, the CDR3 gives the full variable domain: DTGVSQNPRHKITKRGQNVTFRCDPISEHNRLYWYRQTLGQGPEFLTYFQNEAQLEKSRLLSDRFSAERPKGSFSTLEIQRTEQGDSAMYLCASSFDISTGLFTDTQYFGPGTRLTVL.

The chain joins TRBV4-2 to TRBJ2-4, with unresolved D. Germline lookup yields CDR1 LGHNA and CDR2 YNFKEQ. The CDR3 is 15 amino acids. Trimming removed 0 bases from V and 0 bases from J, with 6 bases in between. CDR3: CASSQDALAKNIQYF. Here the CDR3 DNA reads TGTGCCAGCAGCCAAGATGCACTAGCCAAAAACATTCAGTACTTC.

This CDR3 reads CAWSVLNRGWGGYTF. For the CDR3, the DNA is TGTGCCTGGAGTGTACTAAACAGGGGTTGGGGTGGCTACACCTTC. The chain recombines TRBV30 with TRBJ1-2, with 7 nucleotides matching TRBD1. The junction had 11 bases not matched to a gene; V was cut back by 0 bases and J by 7 bases. Germline CDR1 and CDR2: GTSNPN and SVGIG (reference sequence). This CDR3 spans 15 amino acids. Full variable domain (outside the CDR3, taken from reference TRBV30 and TRBJ1-2): SQTIHQWPATLVQPVGSPLSLECTVEGTSNPNLYWYRQAAGRGLQLLFYSVGIGQISSEVPQNLSASRPQDRQFILSSKKLLLSDSGFYLCAWSVLNRGWGGYTFGSGTRLTVV.

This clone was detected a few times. The CDR3 coding sequence is TGCGCCAGCAGCCAAGATCGGGGCTCTGGGGCCAACGTCCTGACTTTC. Translating it yields CASSQDRGSGANVLTF. This sequence joins TRBV4-3 and TRBJ2-6; TRBD2 might be the D (5 bases). The V end lost 0 bases, the J end lost 0 bases, and 6 bases lay between the germline ends. Germline CDR1 and CDR2: LGHNA and YSLEER. This CDR3 spans 16 amino acids.

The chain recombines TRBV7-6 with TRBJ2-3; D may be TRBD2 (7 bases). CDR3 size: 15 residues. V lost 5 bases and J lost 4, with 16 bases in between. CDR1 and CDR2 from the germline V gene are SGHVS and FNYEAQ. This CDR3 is CASSPLGGGADTQYF. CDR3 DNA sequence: TGTGCCAGCAGCCCATTAGGCGGGGGCGCAGATACGCAGTATTTT.

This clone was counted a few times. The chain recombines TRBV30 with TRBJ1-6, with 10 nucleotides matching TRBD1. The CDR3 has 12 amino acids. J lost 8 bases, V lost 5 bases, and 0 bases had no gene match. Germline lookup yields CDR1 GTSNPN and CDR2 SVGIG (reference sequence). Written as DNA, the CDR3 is TGTGCCTGGGACAGGGGGCATTCACCCCTCCACTTT. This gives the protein CAWDRGHSPLHF. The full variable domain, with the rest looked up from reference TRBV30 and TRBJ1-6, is SQTIHQWPATLVQPVGSPLSLECTVEGTSNPNLYWYRQAAGRGLQLLFYSVGIGQISSEVPQNLSASRPQDRQFILSSKKLLLSDSGFYLCAWDRGHSPLHFGNGTRLTVT.

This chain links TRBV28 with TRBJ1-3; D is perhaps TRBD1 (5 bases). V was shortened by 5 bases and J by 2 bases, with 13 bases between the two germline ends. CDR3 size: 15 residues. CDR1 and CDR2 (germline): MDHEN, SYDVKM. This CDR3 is CASSPPTVTGNTIYF. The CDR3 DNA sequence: TGTGCCAGCAGTCCGCCGACAGTAACTGGAAACACCATATATTTT.

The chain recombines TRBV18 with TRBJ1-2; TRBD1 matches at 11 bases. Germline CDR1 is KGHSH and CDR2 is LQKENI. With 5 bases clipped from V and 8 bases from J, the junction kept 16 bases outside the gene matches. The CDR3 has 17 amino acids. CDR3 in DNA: TGTGCCAGCTCATCTAAAGCTCCGGGACAGGGGGTTCAGGGCTACACCTTC. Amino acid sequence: CASSSKAPGQGVQGYTF.